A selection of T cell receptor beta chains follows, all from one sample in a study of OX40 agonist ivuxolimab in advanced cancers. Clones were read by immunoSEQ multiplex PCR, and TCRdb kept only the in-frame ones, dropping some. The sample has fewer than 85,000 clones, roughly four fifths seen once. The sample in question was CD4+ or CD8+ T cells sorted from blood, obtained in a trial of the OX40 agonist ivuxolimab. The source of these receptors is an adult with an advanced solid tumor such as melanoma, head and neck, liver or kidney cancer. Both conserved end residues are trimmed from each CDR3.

cdr3_aa: ASSLQGGTVNEAF
cdr3_length: 13
j_call: TRBJ1-1
v_call: TRBV6-6

cdr3_aa: ASSLDTWTEIYEQY
cdr3_length: 14
j_call: TRBJ2-7
v_call: TRBV11-2

cdr3_aa: SARDYHEQY
cdr3_length: 9
j_call: TRBJ2-7
v_call: TRBV20-1

cdr3_aa: ASSDRTSGRAIGGTDTQY
cdr3_length: 18
j_call: TRBJ2-3
v_call: TRBV2

cdr3_aa: AISVGAGGVADTQY
cdr3_length: 14
j_call: TRBJ2-3
v_call: TRBV10-3

cdr3_aa: ASSLLGRDGYEQY
cdr3_length: 13
j_call: TRBJ2-7
v_call: TRBV7-2

cdr3_aa: SARGQGELF
cdr3_length: 9
j_call: TRBJ2-2
v_call: TRBV20-1

cdr3_aa: ASSIRTGTGSTDTQY
cdr3_length: 15
j_call: TRBJ2-3
v_call: TRBV19

cdr3_aa: SVAGQGYNEQF
cdr3_length: 11
j_call: TRBJ2-1
v_call: TRBV29-1

cdr3_aa: ALGTSGYQETQY
cdr3_length: 12
j_call: TRBJ2-5
v_call: TRBV30

cdr3_aa: SVDPGGNQPQH
cdr3_length: 11
j_call: TRBJ1-5
v_call: TRBV29-1

cdr3_aa: ASSRSGGAYSYNEQF
cdr3_length: 15
j_call: TRBJ2-1
v_call: TRBV19

cdr3_aa: ASSITLGQGIYGYT
cdr3_length: 14
j_call: TRBJ1-2
v_call: TRBV19

cdr3_aa: ASSLSSGTSAYEQY
cdr3_length: 14
j_call: TRBJ2-7
v_call: TRBV7-2

cdr3_aa: ASSSHRGSSYEQY
cdr3_length: 13
j_call: TRBJ2-7
v_call: TRBV11-2

cdr3_aa: AWSEGGTSGYEQY
cdr3_length: 13
j_call: TRBJ2-7
v_call: TRBV30

cdr3_aa: ASSSTGTIYTDTQY
cdr3_length: 14
j_call: TRBJ2-3
v_call: TRBV5-1

cdr3_aa: ARSLIGFNRSGNTIY
cdr3_length: 15
j_call: TRBJ1-3
v_call: TRBV7-5

cdr3_aa: ASSEWGGGGYT
cdr3_length: 11
j_call: TRBJ1-2
v_call: TRBV25-1

cdr3_aa: AISRDKYSNQPQH
cdr3_length: 13
j_call: TRBJ1-5
v_call: TRBV10-3

cdr3_aa: ASNIPGGGTEAF
cdr3_length: 12
j_call: TRBJ1-1
v_call: TRBV7-9

cdr3_aa: ASSLLTGIGTEAF
cdr3_length: 13
j_call: TRBJ1-1
v_call: TRBV7-8

cdr3_aa: ASTLAGVREQY
cdr3_length: 11
j_call: TRBJ2-7
v_call: TRBV7-2

cdr3_aa: ASTGQGAQETQY
cdr3_length: 12
j_call: TRBJ2-5
v_call: TRBV5-1

cdr3_aa: ASSVPRIIRYQPQH
cdr3_length: 14
j_call: TRBJ1-5
v_call: TRBV9

cdr3_aa: ASSQLQGVNSPLH
cdr3_length: 13
j_call: TRBJ1-6
v_call: TRBV4-1

cdr3_aa: ASSPTIGDTIY
cdr3_length: 11
j_call: TRBJ1-3
v_call: TRBV4-3

cdr3_aa: ASSSAGTSGSGEQF
cdr3_length: 14
j_call: TRBJ2-1
v_call: TRBV5-1